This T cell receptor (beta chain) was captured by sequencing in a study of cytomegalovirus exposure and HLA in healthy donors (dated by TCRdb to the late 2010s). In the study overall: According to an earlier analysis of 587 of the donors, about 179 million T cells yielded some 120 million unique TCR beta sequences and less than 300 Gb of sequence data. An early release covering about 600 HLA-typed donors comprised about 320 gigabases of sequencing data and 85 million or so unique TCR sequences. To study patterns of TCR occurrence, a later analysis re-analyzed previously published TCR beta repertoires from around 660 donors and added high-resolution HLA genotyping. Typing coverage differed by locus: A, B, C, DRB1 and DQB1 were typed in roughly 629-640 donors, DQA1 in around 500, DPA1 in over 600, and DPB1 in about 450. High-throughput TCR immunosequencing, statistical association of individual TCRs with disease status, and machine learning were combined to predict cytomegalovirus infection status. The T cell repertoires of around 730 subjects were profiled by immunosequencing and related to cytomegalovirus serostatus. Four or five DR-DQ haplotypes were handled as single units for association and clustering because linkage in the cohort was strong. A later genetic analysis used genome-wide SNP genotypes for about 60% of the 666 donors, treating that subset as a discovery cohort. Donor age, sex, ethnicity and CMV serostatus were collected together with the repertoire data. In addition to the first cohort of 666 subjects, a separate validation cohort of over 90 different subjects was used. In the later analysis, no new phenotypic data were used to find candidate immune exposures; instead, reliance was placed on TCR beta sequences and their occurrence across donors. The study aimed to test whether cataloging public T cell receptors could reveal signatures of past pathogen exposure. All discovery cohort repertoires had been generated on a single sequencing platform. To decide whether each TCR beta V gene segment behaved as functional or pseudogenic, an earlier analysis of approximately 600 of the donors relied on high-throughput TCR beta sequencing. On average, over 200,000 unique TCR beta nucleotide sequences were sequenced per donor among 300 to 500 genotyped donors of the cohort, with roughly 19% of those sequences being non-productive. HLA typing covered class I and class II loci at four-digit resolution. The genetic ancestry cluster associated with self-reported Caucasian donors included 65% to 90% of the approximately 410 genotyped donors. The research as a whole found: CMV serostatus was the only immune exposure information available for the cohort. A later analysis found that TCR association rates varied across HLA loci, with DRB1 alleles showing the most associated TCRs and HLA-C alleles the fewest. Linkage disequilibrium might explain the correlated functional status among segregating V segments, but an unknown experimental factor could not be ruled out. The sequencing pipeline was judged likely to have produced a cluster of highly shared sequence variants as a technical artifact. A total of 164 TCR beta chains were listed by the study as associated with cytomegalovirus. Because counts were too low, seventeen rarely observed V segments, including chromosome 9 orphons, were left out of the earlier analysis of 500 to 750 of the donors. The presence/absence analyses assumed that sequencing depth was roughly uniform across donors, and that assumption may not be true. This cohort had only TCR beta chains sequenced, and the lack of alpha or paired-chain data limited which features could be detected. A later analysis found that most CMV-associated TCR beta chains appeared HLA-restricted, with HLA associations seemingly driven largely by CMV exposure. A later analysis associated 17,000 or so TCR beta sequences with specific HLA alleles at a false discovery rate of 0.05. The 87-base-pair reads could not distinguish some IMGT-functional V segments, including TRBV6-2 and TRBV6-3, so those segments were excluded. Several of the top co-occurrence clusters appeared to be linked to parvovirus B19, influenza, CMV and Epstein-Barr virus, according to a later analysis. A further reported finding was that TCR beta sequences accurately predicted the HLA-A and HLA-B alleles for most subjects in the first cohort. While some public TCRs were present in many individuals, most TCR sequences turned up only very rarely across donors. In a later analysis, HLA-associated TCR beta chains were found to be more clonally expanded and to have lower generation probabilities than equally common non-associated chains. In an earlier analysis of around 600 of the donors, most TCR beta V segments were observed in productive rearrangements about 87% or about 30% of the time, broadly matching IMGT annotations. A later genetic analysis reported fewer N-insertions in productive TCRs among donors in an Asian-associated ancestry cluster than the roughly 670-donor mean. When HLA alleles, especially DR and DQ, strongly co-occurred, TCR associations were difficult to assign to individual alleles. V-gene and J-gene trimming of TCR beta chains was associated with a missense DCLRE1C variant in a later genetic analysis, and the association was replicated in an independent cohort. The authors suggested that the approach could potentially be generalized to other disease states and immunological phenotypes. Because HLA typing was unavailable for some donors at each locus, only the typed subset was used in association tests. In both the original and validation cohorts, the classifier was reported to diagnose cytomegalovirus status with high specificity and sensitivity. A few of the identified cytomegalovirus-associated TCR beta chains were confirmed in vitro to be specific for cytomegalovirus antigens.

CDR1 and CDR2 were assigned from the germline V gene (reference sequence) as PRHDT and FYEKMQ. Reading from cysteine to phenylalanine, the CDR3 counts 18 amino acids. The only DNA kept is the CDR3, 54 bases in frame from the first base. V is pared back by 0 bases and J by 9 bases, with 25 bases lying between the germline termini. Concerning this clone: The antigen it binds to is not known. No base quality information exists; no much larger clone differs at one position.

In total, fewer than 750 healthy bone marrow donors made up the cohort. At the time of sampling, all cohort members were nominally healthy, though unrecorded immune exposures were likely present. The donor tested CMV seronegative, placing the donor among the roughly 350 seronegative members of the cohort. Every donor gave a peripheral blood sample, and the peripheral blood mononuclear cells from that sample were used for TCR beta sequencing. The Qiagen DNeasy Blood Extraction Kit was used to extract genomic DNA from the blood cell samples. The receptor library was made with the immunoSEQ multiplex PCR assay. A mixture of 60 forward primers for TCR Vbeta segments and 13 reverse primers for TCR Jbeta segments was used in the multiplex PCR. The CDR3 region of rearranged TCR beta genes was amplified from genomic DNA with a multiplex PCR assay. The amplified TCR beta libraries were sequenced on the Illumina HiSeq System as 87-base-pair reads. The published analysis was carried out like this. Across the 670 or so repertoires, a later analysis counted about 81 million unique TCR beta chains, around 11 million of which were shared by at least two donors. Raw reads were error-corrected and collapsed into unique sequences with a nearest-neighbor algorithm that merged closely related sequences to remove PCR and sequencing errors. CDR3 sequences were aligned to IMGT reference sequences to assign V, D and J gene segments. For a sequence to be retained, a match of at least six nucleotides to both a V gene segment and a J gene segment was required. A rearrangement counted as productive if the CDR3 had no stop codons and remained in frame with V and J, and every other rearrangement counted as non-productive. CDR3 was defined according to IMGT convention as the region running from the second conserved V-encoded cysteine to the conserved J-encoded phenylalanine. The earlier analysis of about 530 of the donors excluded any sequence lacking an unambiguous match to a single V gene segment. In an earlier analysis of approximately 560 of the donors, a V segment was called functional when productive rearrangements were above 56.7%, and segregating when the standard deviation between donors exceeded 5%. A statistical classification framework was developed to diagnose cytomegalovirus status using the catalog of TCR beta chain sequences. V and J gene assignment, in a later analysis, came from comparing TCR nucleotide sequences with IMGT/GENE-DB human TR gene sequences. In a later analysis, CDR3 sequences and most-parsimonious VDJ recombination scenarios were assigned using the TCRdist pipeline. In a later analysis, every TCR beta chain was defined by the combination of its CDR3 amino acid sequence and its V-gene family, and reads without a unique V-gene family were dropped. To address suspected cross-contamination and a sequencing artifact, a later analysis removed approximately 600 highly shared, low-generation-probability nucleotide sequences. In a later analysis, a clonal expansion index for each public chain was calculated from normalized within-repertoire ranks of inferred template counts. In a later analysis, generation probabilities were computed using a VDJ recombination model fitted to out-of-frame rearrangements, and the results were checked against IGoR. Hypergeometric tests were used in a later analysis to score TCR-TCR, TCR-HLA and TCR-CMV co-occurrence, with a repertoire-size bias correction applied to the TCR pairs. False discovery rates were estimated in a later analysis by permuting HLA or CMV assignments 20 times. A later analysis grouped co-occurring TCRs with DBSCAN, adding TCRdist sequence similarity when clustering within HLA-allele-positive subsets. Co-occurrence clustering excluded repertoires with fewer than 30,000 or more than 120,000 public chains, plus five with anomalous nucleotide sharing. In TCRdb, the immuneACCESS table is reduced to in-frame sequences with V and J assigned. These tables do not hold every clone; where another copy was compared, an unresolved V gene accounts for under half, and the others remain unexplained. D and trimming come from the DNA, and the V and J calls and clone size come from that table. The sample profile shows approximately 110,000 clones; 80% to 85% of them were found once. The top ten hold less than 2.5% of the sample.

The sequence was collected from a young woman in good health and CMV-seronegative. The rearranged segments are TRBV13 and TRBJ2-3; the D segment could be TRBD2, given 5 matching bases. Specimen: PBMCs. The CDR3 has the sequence CASSLGGLVFGNSGTQYF. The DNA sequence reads TGTGCCAGCAGCTTAGGGGGGTTGGTGTTTGGCAATTCGGGAACGCAGTATTTT.